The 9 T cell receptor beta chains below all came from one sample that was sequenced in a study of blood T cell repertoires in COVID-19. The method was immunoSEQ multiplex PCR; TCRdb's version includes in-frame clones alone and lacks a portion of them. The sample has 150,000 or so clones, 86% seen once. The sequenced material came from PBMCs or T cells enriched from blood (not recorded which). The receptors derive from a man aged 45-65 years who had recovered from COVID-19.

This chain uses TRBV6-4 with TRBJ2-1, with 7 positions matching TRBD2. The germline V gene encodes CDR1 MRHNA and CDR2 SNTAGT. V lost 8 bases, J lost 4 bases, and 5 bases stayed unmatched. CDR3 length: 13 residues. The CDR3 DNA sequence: TGTGCCAGCTCGGCGGGGGATTACAATGAGCAGTTCTTC. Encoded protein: CASSAGDYNEQFF.

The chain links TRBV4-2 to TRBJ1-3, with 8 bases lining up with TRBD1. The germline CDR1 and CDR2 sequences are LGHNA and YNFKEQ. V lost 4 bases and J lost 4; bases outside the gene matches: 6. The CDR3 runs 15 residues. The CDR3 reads CASSLGQGIGNTIYF. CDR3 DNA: TGTGCCAGCAGCCTCGGACAGGGTATAGGAAACACCATATATTTT.

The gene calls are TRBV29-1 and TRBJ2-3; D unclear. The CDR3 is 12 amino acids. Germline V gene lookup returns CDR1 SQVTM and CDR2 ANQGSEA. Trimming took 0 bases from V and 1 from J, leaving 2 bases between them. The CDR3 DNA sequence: TGCAGCGTTGAAGACGGCACAGATACGCAGTATTTT. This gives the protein CSVEDGTDTQYF.

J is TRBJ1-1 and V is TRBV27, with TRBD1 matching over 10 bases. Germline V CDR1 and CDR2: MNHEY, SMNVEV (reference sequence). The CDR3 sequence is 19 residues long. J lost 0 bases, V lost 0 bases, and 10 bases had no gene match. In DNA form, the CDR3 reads TGTGCCAGCAGTTTATCTCAAACTCGGACAGGGGGGATGAACACTGAAGCTTTCTTT. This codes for CASSLSQTRTGGMNTEAFF.

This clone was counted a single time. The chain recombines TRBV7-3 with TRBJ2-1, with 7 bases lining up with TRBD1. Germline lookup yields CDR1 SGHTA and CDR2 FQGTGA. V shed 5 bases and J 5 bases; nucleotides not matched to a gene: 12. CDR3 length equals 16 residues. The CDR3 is CASSVNRGTYHNEQFF. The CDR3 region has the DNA TGTGCCAGCAGCGTCAACAGGGGAACCTATCACAATGAGCAGTTCTTC.

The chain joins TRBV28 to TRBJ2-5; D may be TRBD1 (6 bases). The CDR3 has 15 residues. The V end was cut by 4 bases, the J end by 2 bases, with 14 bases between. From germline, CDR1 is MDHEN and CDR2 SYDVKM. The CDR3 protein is CASSSPQGWQETQYF. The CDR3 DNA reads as TGTGCCAGCAGTTCCCCCCAGGGGTGGCAAGAGACCCAGTACTTC. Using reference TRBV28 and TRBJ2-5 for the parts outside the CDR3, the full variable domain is DVKVTQSSRYLVKRTGEKVFLECVQDMDHENMFWYRQDPGLGLRLIYFSYDVKMKEKGDIPEGYSVSREKKERFSLILESASTNQTSMYLCASSSPQGWQETQYFGPGTRLLVL.

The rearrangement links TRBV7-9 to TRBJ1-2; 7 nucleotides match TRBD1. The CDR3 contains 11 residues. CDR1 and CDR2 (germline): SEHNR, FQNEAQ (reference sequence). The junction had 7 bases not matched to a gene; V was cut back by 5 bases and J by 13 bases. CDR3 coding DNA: TGTGCCAGCAGCCTTGGACAGGAATGCACCTTC. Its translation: CASSLGQECTF.

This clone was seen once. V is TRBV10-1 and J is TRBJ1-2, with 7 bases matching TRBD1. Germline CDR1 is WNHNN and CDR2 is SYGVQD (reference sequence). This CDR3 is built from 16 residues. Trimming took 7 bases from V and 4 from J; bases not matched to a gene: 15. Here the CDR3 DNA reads TGCGCCAGCACAGCTACAGGGACAGAGGCCTCCTATGGCTACACCTTC. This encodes CASTATGTEASYGYTF.

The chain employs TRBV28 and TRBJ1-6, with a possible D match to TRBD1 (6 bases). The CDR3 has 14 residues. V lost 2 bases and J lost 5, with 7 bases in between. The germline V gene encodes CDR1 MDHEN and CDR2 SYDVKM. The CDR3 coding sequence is TGTGCCAGCAGTTTAAACAGGGATAATTCACCCCTCCACTTT. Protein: CASSLNRDNSPLHF. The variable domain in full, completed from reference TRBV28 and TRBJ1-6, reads DVKVTQSSRYLVKRTGEKVFLECVQDMDHENMFWYRQDPGLGLRLIYFSYDVKMKEKGDIPEGYSVSREKKERFSLILESASTNQTSMYLCASSLNRDNSPLHFGNGTRLTVT.